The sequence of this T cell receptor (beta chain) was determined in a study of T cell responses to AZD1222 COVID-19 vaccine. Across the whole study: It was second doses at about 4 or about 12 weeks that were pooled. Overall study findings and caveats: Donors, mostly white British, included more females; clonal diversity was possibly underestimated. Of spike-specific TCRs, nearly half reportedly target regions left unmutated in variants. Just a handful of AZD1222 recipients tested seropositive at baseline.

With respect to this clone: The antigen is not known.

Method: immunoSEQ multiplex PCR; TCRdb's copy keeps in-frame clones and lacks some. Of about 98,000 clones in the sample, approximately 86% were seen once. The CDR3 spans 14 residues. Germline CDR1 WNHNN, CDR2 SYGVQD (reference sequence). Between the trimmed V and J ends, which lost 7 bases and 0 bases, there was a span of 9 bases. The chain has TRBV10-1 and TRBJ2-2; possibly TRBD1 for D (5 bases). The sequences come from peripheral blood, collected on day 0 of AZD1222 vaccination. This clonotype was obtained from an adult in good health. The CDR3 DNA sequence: TGCGCCAGCACAACAGGAACGAACACCGGGGAGCTGTTTTTT. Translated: CASTTGTNTGELFF.